Below, one T cell receptor (beta chain) is given with its context. This CDR3 comprises 13 residues. J was trimmed by 5 bases and V by 2 bases; bases with no gene match: 3. Germline V CDR1 and CDR2: DFQATT, SNEGSKA (reference sequence). These data originate in a study of CD8+CD57+ T cells in acquired aplastic anemia. On the study more broadly: Sorted CD4+ and CD8+ cell DNA averaged roughly 3.2 ug.

Patients included in sequencing had previously demonstrated CD8+CD57+ cell expansion by flow cytometry. The TCR beta profiling, which covered VDJ combination and CDR3 sequence, was carried out using genomic DNA as the template. TCRdb passed the reads through MiXCR, listing each CDR3 protein once. Of 150,000 to 200,000 distinct CDR3 sequences listed, less than 50% are singletons. The sample taken for sequencing was sorted CD4+, CD8+, or CD8+CD57+ T cells (not recorded which) from PBMCs. This receptor was taken from a human donor with aplastic anemia. The chain combines TRBV20-1 with TRBJ2-5, with TRBD1 matching over 9 bases. The CDR3: CSARPGTGETQYF. The CDR3 region has the DNA TGCAGTGCTAGACCCGGGACAGGGGAGACCCAGTACTTC.